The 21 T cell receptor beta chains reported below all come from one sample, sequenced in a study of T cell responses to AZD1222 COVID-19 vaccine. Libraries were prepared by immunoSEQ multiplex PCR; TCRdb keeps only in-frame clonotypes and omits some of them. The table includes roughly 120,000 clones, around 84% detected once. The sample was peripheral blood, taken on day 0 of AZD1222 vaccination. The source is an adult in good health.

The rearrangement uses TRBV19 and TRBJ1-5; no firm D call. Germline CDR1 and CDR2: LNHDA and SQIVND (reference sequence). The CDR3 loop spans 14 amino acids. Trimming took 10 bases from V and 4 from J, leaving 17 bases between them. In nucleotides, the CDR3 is TGTGCCACAACCCCAGGACCGAGAAATCAGCCCCAGCATTTT. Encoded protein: CATTPGPRNQPQHF.

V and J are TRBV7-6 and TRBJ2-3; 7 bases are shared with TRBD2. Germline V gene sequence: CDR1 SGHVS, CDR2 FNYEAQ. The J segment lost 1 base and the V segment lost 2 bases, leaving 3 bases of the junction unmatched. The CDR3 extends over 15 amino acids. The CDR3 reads CASSLRGGRTDTQYF. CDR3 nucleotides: TGTGCCAGCAGCTTACGCGGGGGACGCACAGATACGCAGTATTTT.

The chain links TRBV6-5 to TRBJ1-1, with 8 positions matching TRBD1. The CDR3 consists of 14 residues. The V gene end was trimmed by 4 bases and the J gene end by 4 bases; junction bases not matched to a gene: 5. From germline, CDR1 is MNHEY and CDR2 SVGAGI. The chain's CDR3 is CASSSRTGTTEAFF. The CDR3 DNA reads TGTGCCAGCAGTTCCCGGACAGGGACCACTGAAGCTTTCTTT.

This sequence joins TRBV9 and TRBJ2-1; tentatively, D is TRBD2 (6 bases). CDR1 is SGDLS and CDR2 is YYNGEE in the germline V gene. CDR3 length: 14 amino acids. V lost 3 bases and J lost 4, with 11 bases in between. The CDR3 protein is CASSERLDYNEQFF. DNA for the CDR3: TGTGCCAGCAGCGAAAGACTAGATTACAATGAGCAGTTCTTC.

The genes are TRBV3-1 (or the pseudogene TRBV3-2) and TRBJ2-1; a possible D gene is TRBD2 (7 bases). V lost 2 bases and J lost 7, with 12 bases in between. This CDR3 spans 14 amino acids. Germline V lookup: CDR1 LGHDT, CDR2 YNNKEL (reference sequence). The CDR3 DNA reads TGTGCCAGCAGCCAATCGGGGGGCTTGAATGAGCAGTTCTTC. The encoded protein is CASSQSGGLNEQFF.

The CDR3 DNA reads TGTGCCAGCATTTGGGGACAGGGGGCTGAAGGCTACACCTTC. It translates to CASIWGQGAEGYTF. The V and J genes are TRBV2 and TRBJ1-2; 12 nucleotides match TRBD1. The CDR3 runs 14 residues. The germline gives CDR1 SNHLY, CDR2 FYNNEI. Trimming cost V 7 bases and J 8 bases; bases outside gene matches: 8.

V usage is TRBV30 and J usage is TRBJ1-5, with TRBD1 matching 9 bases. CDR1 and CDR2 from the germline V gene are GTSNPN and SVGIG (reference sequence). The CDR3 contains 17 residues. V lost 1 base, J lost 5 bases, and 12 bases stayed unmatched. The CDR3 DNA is TGTGCCTGGAGTGCCCAGAATCGACAGGGGGTGTATCAGCCCCAGCATTTT. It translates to CAWSAQNRQGVYQPQHF.

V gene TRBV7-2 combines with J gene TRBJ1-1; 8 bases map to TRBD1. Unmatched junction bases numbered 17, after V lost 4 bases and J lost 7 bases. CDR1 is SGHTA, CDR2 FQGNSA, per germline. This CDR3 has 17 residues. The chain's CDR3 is CASSSTVSGGRWHEAFF. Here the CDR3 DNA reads TGTGCCAGCAGCTCTACAGTGTCAGGGGGCCGATGGCATGAAGCTTTCTTT.

Here the CDR3 DNA reads TGTGCCAGCAGCTCCCTACTAGCGGCCCCCGCCGGGAAGCAGTTCTTC. It is translated as CASSSLLAAPAGKQFF. V and J are TRBV7-8 and TRBJ2-1; 8 bases are a match to TRBD2. Germline V CDR1 and CDR2: SGHVS, FQNEAQ. The CDR3 has 16 residues. V shed 4 bases and J 11 bases; nucleotides not matched to a gene: 16.

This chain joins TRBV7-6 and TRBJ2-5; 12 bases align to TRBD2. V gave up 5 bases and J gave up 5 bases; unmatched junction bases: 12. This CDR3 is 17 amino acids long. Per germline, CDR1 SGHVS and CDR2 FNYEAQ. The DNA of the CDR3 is TGTGCCAGCAGCCCCCCTAGCGGGGGGGTCGTCGGGGAGACCCAGTACTTC. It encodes CASSPPSGGVVGETQYF.

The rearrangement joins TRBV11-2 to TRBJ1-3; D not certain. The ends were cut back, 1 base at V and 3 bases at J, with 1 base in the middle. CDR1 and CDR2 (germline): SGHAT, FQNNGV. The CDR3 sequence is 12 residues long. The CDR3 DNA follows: TGTGCCAGCAGCTTAGTTGGAAACACCATATATTTT. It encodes CASSLVGNTIYF.

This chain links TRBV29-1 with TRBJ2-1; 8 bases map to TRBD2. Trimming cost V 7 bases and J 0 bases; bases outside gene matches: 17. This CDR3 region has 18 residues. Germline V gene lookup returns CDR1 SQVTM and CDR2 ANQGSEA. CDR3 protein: CSAGKEVGLGSSYNEQFF. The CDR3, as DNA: TGCAGCGCAGGAAAAGAGGTGGGACTAGGGAGCTCCTACAATGAGCAGTTCTTC.

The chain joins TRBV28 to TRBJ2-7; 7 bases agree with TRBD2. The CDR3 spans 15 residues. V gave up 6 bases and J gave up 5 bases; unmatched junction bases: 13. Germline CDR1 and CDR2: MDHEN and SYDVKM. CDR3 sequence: CASRPRLAVFDEQYF. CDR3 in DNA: TGTGCCAGCAGGCCGAGACTAGCAGTCTTCGACGAGCAGTACTTC.

DNA for the CDR3: TGTGCCACCGGTAGTCCGGGGGCTAATACTGAAGCTTTCTTT. Amino acids: CATGSPGANTEAFF. This chain links TRBV6-5 with TRBJ1-1, with a tentative D call TRBD1 (6 bases). With 10 bases removed from V and 5 bases from J, the gap between germline ends came to 20 bases. This CDR3 contains 14 residues. Germline values: CDR1 MNHEY, CDR2 SVGAGI.

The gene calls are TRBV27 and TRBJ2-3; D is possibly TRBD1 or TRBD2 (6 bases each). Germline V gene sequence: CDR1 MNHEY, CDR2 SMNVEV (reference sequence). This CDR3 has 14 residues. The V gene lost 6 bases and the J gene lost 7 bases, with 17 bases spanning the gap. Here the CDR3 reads CASRQGLRSHTQYF. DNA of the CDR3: TGTGCCAGCAGACAGGGACTCCGCTCGCATACGCAGTATTTT.

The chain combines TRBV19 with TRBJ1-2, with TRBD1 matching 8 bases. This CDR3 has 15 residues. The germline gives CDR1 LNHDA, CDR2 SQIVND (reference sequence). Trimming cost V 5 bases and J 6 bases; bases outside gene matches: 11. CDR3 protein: CASSDPGQAMHGYTF. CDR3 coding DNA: TGTGCCAGTAGTGACCCGGGACAGGCGATGCATGGCTACACCTTC.

DNA for the CDR3: TGTGCCAGCATCCTAGCGGTCCACAATGAGCAGTTCTTC. Protein: CASILAVHNEQFF. The V gene is TRBV7-9, the J gene TRBJ2-1; 7 bases fit TRBD2. The CDR3 has 13 amino acids. V gave up 7 bases and J gave up 5 bases; unmatched junction bases: 5. The germline V gene encodes CDR1 SEHNR and CDR2 FQNEAQ (reference sequence). The variable domain in full, with the rest retrieved from reference TRBV7-9 and TRBJ2-1, is DTGVSQNPRHKITKRGQNVTFRCDPISEHNRLYWYRQTLGQGPEFLTYFQNEAQLEKSRLLSDRFSAERPKGSFSTLEIQRTEQGDSAMYLCASILAVHNEQFFGPGTRLTVL.

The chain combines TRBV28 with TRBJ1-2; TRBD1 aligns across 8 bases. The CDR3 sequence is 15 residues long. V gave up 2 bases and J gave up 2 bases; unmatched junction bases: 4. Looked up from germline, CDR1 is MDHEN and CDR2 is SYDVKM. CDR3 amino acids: CASSLQGAKNYGYTF. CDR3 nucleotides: TGTGCCAGCAGTTTACAGGGGGCCAAGAACTATGGCTACACCTTC.

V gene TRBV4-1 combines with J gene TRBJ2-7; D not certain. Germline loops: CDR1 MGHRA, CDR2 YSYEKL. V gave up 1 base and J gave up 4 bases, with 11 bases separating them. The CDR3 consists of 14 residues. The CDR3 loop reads CASSQVLTSYEQYF. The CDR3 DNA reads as TGCGCCAGCAGCCAAGTTCTGACCTCATACGAGCAGTACTTC.

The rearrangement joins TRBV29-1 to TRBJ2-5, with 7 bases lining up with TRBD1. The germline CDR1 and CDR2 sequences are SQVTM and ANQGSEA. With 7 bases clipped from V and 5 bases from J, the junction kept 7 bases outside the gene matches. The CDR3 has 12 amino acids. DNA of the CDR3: TGCAGCGCCCGAGGGGGCGGCGAGACCCAGTACTTC. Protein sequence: CSARGGGETQYF.

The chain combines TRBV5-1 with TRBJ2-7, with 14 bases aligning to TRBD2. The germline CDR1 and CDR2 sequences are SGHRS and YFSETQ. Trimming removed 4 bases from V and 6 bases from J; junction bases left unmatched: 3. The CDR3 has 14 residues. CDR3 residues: CASSTGTSGSEQYF. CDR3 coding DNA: TGCGCCAGCAGCACCGGGACTAGCGGGAGCGAGCAGTACTTC.